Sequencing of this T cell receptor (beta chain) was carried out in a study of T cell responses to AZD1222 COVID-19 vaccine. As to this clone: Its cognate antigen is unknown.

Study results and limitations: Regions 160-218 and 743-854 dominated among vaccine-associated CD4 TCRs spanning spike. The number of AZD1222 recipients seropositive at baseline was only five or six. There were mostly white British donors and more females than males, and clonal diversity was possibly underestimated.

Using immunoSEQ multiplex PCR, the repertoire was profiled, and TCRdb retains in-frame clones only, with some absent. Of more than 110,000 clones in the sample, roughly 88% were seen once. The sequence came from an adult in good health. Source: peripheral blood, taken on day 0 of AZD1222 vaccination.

CDR3 coding DNA: TGTGCCAGCAGGCCTCCGACAGGGAACAATGAGCAGTTCTTC. This gives the protein CASRPPTGNNEQFF. The chain links TRBV7-2 to TRBJ2-1, with 7 bases aligning to TRBD1. With V trimmed by 6 bases and J by 5 bases, 7 bases remained unmatched. Germline CDR1 reads SGHTA; CDR2 reads FQGNSA. The CDR3 consists of 14 residues.